Listed here is a single T cell receptor (beta chain). The data stem from a study of shared T cell receptors in the human thymus. Germline assignment: CDR1 LNHDA and CDR2 SQIVND (reference sequence). The CDR3 is made up of 16 amino acids. V was trimmed by 5 bases and J by 3 bases, leaving 20 bases between them. This table comes from immunoSEQ multiplex PCR, and its TCRdb copy is limited to in-frame clones, with some not included. The sample holds roughly 700,000 clones, around 89% seen once. These same records also appear under a second study, on human thymus T cells. That paper states: Resections that were taken during corrective heart surgery supplied the thymus tissue. It looked as if thymic and blood repertoires used V and J genes in a biased way. Related reports documented highly overlapping thymic repertoires among unrelated individuals.

The source material was thymocytes. J is TRBJ2-7 and V is TRBV19; D possibly corresponds to TRBD1 (5 bases). The source is a boy younger than two with a congenital heart defect. The CDR3 DNA reads as TGTGCCAGTAGTGTCCACCCGGCAGGGAAAGTCTACGAGCAGTACTTC. Amino acid sequence: CASSVHPAGKVYEQYF.